This T cell receptor beta chain was obtained from a study of technical replicates of blood from a handful of donors. Germline CDR1 reads MNHEY; CDR2 reads SVGAGI. This CDR3 contains 14 residues. With 4 bases clipped from V and 12 bases from J, the junction kept 12 bases outside the gene matches. This clone has just a few counts. Some clones are missing from TCRdb's copy, which holds only in-frame ones; the method was immunoSEQ multiplex PCR. The data contain some 77,000 clones, 80% to 90% of them seen just once; the ten biggest clones take up about 5.1%. This sequence joins TRBV6-5 and TRBJ2-7, with 10 bases identical to TRBD1. The TCR originated in a human donor in good health. Some clones in this sample may be carry-over from other donors' samples. Sequencing was carried out using PBMCs. The CDR3 spells CASSSNSDRGVRYF. CDR3 DNA: TGTGCCAGCAGTTCCAACTCGGACAGGGGGGTTCGGTACTTC.